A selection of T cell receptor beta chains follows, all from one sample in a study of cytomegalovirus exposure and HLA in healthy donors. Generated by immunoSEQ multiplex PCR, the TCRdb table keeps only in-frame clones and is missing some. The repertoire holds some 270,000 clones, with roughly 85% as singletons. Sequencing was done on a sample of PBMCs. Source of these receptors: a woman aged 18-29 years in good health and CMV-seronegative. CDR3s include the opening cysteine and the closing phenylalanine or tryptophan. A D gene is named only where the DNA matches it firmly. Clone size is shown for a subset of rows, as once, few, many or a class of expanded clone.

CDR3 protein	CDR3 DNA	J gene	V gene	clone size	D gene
CASTQEGDEQFF	TGTGCCAGCACCCAGGAGGGCGATGAGCAGTTCTTC	TRBJ2-1	TRBV2	.	.
CASRETWNTEAFF	TGTGCCAGCAGGGAGACTTGGAACACTGAAGCTTTCTTT	TRBJ1-1	TRBV6-4	.	.
CASSQVFPSSTDTQYF	TGTGCCAGCAGCCAAGTATTCCCGTCCAGCACAGATACGCAGTATTTT	TRBJ2-3	TRBV14	.	.
CASSYSGQGVGETQYF	TGTGCCAGCAGTTACTCAGGACAGGGCGTCGGAGAGACCCAGTACTTC	TRBJ2-5	TRBV6-5	.	TRBD1
CASSYTGMSNQPQHF	TGTGCCAGCAGTTATACAGGGATGAGCAATCAGCCCCAGCATTTT	TRBJ1-5	TRBV6-6	.	.
CASSPTATNEKLFF	TGTGCCAGCAGTCCGACAGCAACTAATGAAAAACTGTTTTTT	TRBJ1-4	TRBV6-6	.	.
CAIRASGGLLETQYF	TGTGCCATCAGGGCTAGCGGGGGTTTATTGGAGACCCAGTACTTC	TRBJ2-5	TRBV10-3	.	TRBD2
CASSLTTGVPDTQYF	TGTGCCAGCAGTTTAACGACAGGGGTACCAGATACGCAGTATTTT	TRBJ2-3	TRBV28	.	TRBD1
CASSLGPGKQYF	TGTGCCAGCAGCTTAGGACCAGGCAAGCAGTACTTC	TRBJ2-7	TRBV11-3	.	.
CASSLGTGNQPQHF	TGTGCCAGCAGCTTAGGGACAGGGAATCAGCCCCAGCATTTT	TRBJ1-5	TRBV13	few	TRBD1
CASSPGGHFSYEQYF	TGTGCCAGCAGTCCAGGGGGGCATTTCTCCTACGAGCAGTACTTC	TRBJ2-7	TRBV6-5	.	.
CASSQTIGQPNTEAFF	TGCGCCAGCAGCCAAACTATAGGACAGCCGAACACTGAAGCTTTCTTT	TRBJ1-1	TRBV4-3	.	.
CASSSRTGIANTGELFF	TGTGCCAGCAGTTCCAGGACAGGCATCGCGAACACCGGGGAGCTGTTTTTT	TRBJ2-2	TRBV13	.	TRBD1
CAIRTTGGADTQYF	TGTGCCATCAGGACCACAGGGGGAGCAGATACGCAGTATTTT	TRBJ2-3	TRBV10-3	.	TRBD1
CGGADNYGYTF	TGTGGGGGAGCAGACAACTATGGCTACACCTTC	TRBJ1-2	TRBV30	.	.
CASTVMLNTEAFF	TGTGCCAGCACCGTAATGTTAAACACTGAAGCTTTCTTT	TRBJ1-1	TRBV7-2	.	.
CASIPRTGEAKNIQYF	TGTGCCAGTATCCCCCGGACAGGGGAAGCCAAAAACATTCAGTACTTC	TRBJ2-4	TRBV19	few	TRBD1
CASSERGSGNTIYF	TGTGCCAGCAGTGAACGGGGTTCAGGAAACACCATATATTTT	TRBJ1-3	TRBV6-1	.	.
CAISGTENSPLHF	TGTGCCATCAGCGGGACAGAAAATTCACCCCTCCACTTT	TRBJ1-6	TRBV10-3	few	TRBD1
CASSQRSGREADTQYF	TGTGCCAGCAGCCAGAGGAGCGGGAGAGAGGCAGATACGCAGTATTTT	TRBJ2-3	TRBV14	.	TRBD2
CASSGQGLRATNEKLFF	TGTGCCAGCAGTGGACAAGGGTTACGCGCAACTAATGAAAAACTGTTTTTT	TRBJ1-4	TRBV28	.	.
CASSLPQGVGTEAFF	TGTGCCAGCAGTTTGCCCCAGGGTGTCGGCACTGAAGCTTTCTTT	TRBJ1-1	TRBV28	.	.
CASSEHISTVLSSYEQYF	TGTGCCAGCAGTGAACATATTTCGACAGTCCTGAGCTCCTACGAGCAGTACTTC	TRBJ2-7	TRBV27	.	.
CASSEPGQGARNNEQFF	TGTGCCAGCAGTGAACCGGGACAGGGGGCGAGGAACAATGAGCAGTTCTTC	TRBJ2-1	TRBV2	.	TRBD1
CASSAVGQGATEQYF	TGTGCCAGCAGCGCCGTAGGACAGGGGGCGACCGAGCAGTACTTC	TRBJ2-7	TRBV7-8	.	TRBD1
CASGLAGDYNEQFF	TGTGCCAGCGGACTAGCGGGGGATTACAATGAGCAGTTCTTC	TRBJ2-1	TRBV7-6	.	TRBD2
CATGLASSYNEQFF	TGTGCCACGGGACTAGCTTCTTCCTACAATGAGCAGTTCTTC	TRBJ2-1	TRBV2	.	TRBD2
CASSDSNSNTGELFF	TGTGCCAGCAGTGACTCTAACAGTAACACCGGGGAGCTGTTTTTT	TRBJ2-2	TRBV6-4	.	.
CASSPTSVSNQPQHF	TGTGCCAGCAGCCCGACATCCGTGAGCAATCAGCCCCAGCATTTT	TRBJ1-5	TRBV5-5	.	.
CAISYETGTGVFHEQYF	TGTGCCATCAGTTACGAGACCGGGACAGGGGTTTTCCACGAGCAGTACTTC	TRBJ2-7	TRBV10-3	.	TRBD1
CASSQDRGGLATDTQYF	TGCGCCAGCAGCCAAGACCGGGGGGGACTAGCCACAGATACGCAGTATTTT	TRBJ2-3	TRBV4-1	.	TRBD2
CASGDRPLYGYTF	TGTGCCAGCGGTGACAGGCCCCTTTATGGCTACACCTTC	TRBJ1-2	TRBV6-5	.	.
CASSLSGTSGRGNEQFF	TGTGCCAGCAGCCTCTCGGGGACTAGCGGGAGGGGTAATGAGCAGTTCTTC	TRBJ2-1	TRBV4-2	.	TRBD2